This is a list of T cell receptor beta chains from one sample in a study of vaccination effects on CD4 cells after COVID-19. These receptors' targets are unknown. The data were produced by immunoSEQ multiplex PCR, yet TCRdb's version contains in-frame clones alone and is incomplete. In the table there are tens of thousands of clones, 81% of which are singletons. The sequencing here drew on CD4+ T cells from PBMCs cultured with SARS-CoV-2 spike peptides, taken after COVID-19 vaccination. These receptors were collected from a human donor who received a COVID-19 vaccine. Some clones in this sample may be carry-over from other donors' samples. Both conserved end residues are part of each CDR3. The D gene is left open where the match is weak. Size is omitted from some rows. Given values are once, few, many or a class for expanded clones.

- - TRBJ2-1 TRBV14 TGTGCCAGCAGCCAGACAAGGGGGGCGAGTGAGCAGTTCTTC CASSQTRGASEQFF
- - TRBJ1-2 TRBV4-3 TGCGCCAGCAGCCGAAGCGGCGGAACAGTCTCTAGGGACTATGGCTACACCTTC CASSRSGGTVSRDYGYTF
- - TRBJ2-2 TRBV5-1 TGCGCCAGCAGCTTGGATCCAGGGGAGAGCGGGGAGCTGTTTTTT CASSLDPGESGELFF
- - TRBJ1-2 TRBV18 TGTGCCAGCTCACCAGGGGTGAGCGGCTACACCTTC CASSPGVSGYTF
- once TRBJ1-1 TRBV27 TGTGCCAGCAGTTTCCCAGGGGCGAACACTGAAGCTTTCTTT CASSFPGANTEAFF
- - TRBJ2-3 TRBV12-3/TRBV12-4 TGTGCCAGCAGTTTAACGGATACGCAGTATTTT CASSLTDTQYF
- - TRBJ2-2 TRBV6-5 TGTGCCAGCATCTCGGGGGCCGCGAACACCGGGGAGCTGTTTTTT CASISGAANTGELFF
- - TRBJ2-5 TRBV25-1 TGTGCCAGCAGTGAAGTGGGGGCAAAACAAGAGACCCAGTACTTC CASSEVGAKQETQYF
- few TRBJ2-6 TRBV5-1 TGCGCCAGCACTCAGGGCTCCTCTGGGGCCAACGTCCTGACTTTC CASTQGSSGANVLTF
TRBD2 once TRBJ2-2 TRBV9 TGTGCCAGCAGCGTAGCTCCGGGGACTAGCGGGACCGGGGAGCTGTTTTTT CASSVAPGTSGTGELFF
TRBD1 few TRBJ2-3 TRBV19 TGTGCCAGTAGTAGGACAGGGAGCACAGATACGCAGTATTTT CASSRTGSTDTQYF
TRBD2 once TRBJ2-2 TRBV9 TGTGCCAGCAGCAAAACCCTAGCGGGGTTTTATCCCGGGGAGCTGTTTTTT CASSKTLAGFYPGELFF
- once TRBJ1-2 TRBV7-9 TGTGCTGTAAGCGGGATGTCGGGTGGCTACACCTTC CAVSGMSGGYTF
- few TRBJ1-2 TRBV12-3/TRBV12-4 TGTGCCAGCAGCCGAAGAGGCTACACCTTC CASSRRGYTF
- - TRBJ2-5 TRBV5-1 TGCGCCAGCAGCCCCGGGGGTCGGGGAGAAGAGACCCAGTACTTC CASSPGGRGEETQYF
- - TRBJ2-3 TRBV2 TGTGCCAGCAGAGGCACCATCACGCAGTATTTT CASRGTITQYF
- - TRBJ1-5 TRBV19 TGTGCCAGTAGCCCTGACAGACGCAATCAGCCCCAGCATTTT CASSPDRRNQPQHF
- - TRBJ1-3 TRBV27 TGTGCCAGCAGTTTACTCGGGTCTGGAAACACCATATATTTT CASSLLGSGNTIYF
- - TRBJ2-2 TRBV5-5 TGTGCCAGCAGCTCGAGTCTAGATATGGGGGAGCTGTTTTTT CASSSSLDMGELFF
- - TRBJ1-2 TRBV9 TGTGCCAGCAGCGTAGGAGACTATGGCTACACCTTC CASSVGDYGYTF
- - TRBJ2-5 TRBV5-6 TGTGCCAGCAGCTTGCGGGATCTAGAGACCCAGTACTTC CASSLRDLETQYF
- - TRBJ1-2 TRBV2 TGTGCCAGCAGCCCCAACACGGGGGCTCATAACTATGGCTACACCTTC CASSPNTGAHNYGYTF
- - TRBJ1-2 TRBV24-1 TGTGCCACCTCAGGGGATAACTATGGCTACACCTTC CATSGDNYGYTF
- - TRBJ1-1 TRBV28 TGTGCCAGCAGTTTACCGCAGATGAACACTGAAGCTTTCTTT CASSLPQMNTEAFF
TRBD1 - TRBJ1-5 TRBV6-2/TRBV6-3 TGTGCCAGCAGTCTCAGGACAGGGGACGGCAATCAGCCCCAGCATTTT CASSLRTGDGNQPQHF
- - TRBJ2-2 TRBV10-2 TGCGCCAGCAGTCGGACAGCGAACACCGGGGAGCTGTTTTTT CASSRTANTGELFF
TRBD2 - TRBJ2-2 TRBV9 TGTGCCAGCAGCCCTGGGACTAGCGGCTACACCGGGGAGCTGTTTTTT CASSPGTSGYTGELFF
TRBD2 - TRBJ2-5 TRBV18 TGTGCCAGCTCACCTATTAGCGGGGGGTCGACGACCTTCAAAGAGACCCAGTACTTC CASSPISGGSTTFKETQYF
- - TRBJ2-2 TRBV24-1 TGTGCCACCACACACTCGCCTGGGGGGTCCACCGGGGAGCTGTTTTTT CATTHSPGGSTGELFF
TRBD1 - TRBJ1-5 TRBV28 TGTGCCAGCAGTCCCACGACAGGGAGCCTCAATCAGCCCCAGCATTTT CASSPTTGSLNQPQHF
- - TRBJ2-5 TRBV24-1 TGTGCCACCAGTGATGCGGGCCGGGAAGAGACCCAGTACTTC CATSDAGREETQYF
- - TRBJ2-2 TRBV24-1 TGTGCCACCAGTGTCCAGGCAGCCAACACCGGGGAGCTGTTTTTT CATSVQAANTGELFF
TRBD1 - TRBJ2-2 TRBV5-5 TGTGCCAGCACCGAACCAGGGGGCACCGGGGAGCTGTTTTTT CASTEPGGTGELFF
- - TRBJ2-1 TRBV7-9 TGTGCCAGCAGCTTACTCTCCGATGGGGATGAGCAGTTCTTC CASSLLSDGDEQFF
- - TRBJ1-5 TRBV5-1 TGCGCCAGCAGCCGAGGGGGGGGTAATCAGCCCCAGCATTTT CASSRGGGNQPQHF
TRBD2 - TRBJ2-2 TRBV18 TGTGCCAGCTCACCGGGACTATACAACACCGGGGAGCTGTTTTTT CASSPGLYNTGELFF
- - TRBJ2-5 TRBV19 TGTGCCAGTAGCCCCGAGATTTATGGAGAGACCCAGTACTTC CASSPEIYGETQYF
TRBD1 - TRBJ1-2 TRBV6-6 TGTGCCAGCAGTTTTTTGGGAGGGGGCGATAACTATGGCTACACCTTC CASSFLGGGDNYGYTF
TRBD1 - TRBJ1-6 TRBV2 TGTGCCAGCAGGAGGGAGGACAGGGTAGGATCACCCCTCCACTTT CASRREDRVGSPLHF
- - TRBJ1-2 TRBV2 TGTGCCAGCAGGCCAACAGGGATCTATGATGGCTACACCTTC CASRPTGIYDGYTF
- - TRBJ2-5 TRBV7-2 TGTGCCAGCAGCTTAATAGGGGTCGAGACCCAGTACTTC CASSLIGVETQYF
TRBD1 - TRBJ1-2 TRBV7-8 TGTGCCAGCAGCTTACTTCGGGACAGAGTCTATGGCTACACCTTC CASSLLRDRVYGYTF
- - TRBJ1-2 TRBV28 TGTGCCAGCAAGGGGCGCGGCTATGGCTACACCTTC CASKGRGYGYTF
TRBD2 few TRBJ2-1 TRBV4-2 TGTGCCAGCAGCCAAGCGAGAACTAGCGGGGGGTACAATGAGCAGTTCTTC CASSQARTSGGYNEQFF
- - TRBJ2-2 TRBV3-1/TRBV3-2 TGTGCCAGCAGCCACCATGTGGGGACCGGGGAGCTGTTTTTT CASSHHVGTGELFF
- - TRBJ2-1 TRBV10-1 TGCGCCAGCAGTGGGGGGGACACCTCCTACAATGAGCAGTTCTTC CASSGGDTSYNEQFF
- - TRBJ1-4 TRBV2 TGTGCCAGCAGTGAAGTCCCGGGAGGAAAACTGTTTTTT CASSEVPGGKLFF
- - TRBJ1-2 TRBV6-5 TGTGCCAGCAGTTACTCTATGCAGGGATATGGCTACACCTTC CASSYSMQGYGYTF
TRBD1 - TRBJ1-6 TRBV5-1 TGCGCCAGCAGCCTGGGACAGGAAGATTCACCCCTCCACTTT CASSLGQEDSPLHF
- - TRBJ1-3 TRBV7-8 TGTGCCAGCAGCTTAGAAATGGGAAACACCATATATTTT CASSLEMGNTIYF